The rows below give T cell receptor beta chains drawn from one sample of a study of early T cells in non-severe SARS-CoV-2 infection. In TCRdb, the 5' RACE reads were re-called with MiXCR into one record per CDR3 protein. The sample has tens of thousands of distinct CDR3 sequences; over 5% are singletons. The sequencing sample was made of whole blood. The source is an adult who was a healthcare worker with PCR-confirmed SARS-CoV-2 infection or an uninfected control (not recorded which). CDR3s include the opening cysteine and the closing phenylalanine or tryptophan. D genes are given only for firm matches. Expanded clones get a size class; other rows say once, few or many, or leave the size out.

clone_size,d_call,j_call,v_call,cdr3_nt,cdr3_aa
many,.,TRBJ2-7,TRBV12-3/TRBV12-4,TGTGCCAGCAGGCACCAGCCCTACGAGCAGTACTTC,CASRHQPYEQYF
many,.,TRBJ2-5,TRBV6-5,TGTGCCTCCATTCCGCCAGACGAAGAGACCCAGTACTTC,CASIPPDEETQYF
many,TRBD1,TRBJ1-4,TRBV10-2,TGCGCCAGCAGTGGACAGGGCCGGGAAAAACTGTTTTTT,CASSGQGREKLFF
few,.,TRBJ1-2,TRBV4-1,TGCGCCAGCGGGACGACAGGTCGGAGCTACACCTTC,CASGTTGRSYTF
many,.,TRBJ2-1,TRBV5-6,TGTGCCAGCAGCTTAGGCGGGAAAAGCTCCTACAATGAGCAGTTCTTC,CASSLGGKSSYNEQFF
many,.,TRBJ1-1,TRBV12-3/TRBV12-4,TGTGCCAGCAGTTTAGCACAGGCCGAGGCTTTCTTT,CASSLAQAEAFF
.,.,TRBJ1-2,TRBV5-1,TGCGCCAGCAGCTTCTCCAGGGCGGAAGGCGGCTACACCTTC,CASSFSRAEGGYTF
.,TRBD2,TRBJ2-3,TRBV20-1,TGCAGTGTTCAGCTACTAGCGGGAGCTGTTGGAGATACGCAGTATTTT,CSVQLLAGAVGDTQYF
many,TRBD2,TRBJ2-1,TRBV20-1,TGCAGTGCTCTTTCGTCTAGCGGGAGCTACAATGAGCAGTTCTTC,CSALSSSGSYNEQFF
many,.,TRBJ1-1,TRBV21-1,TGTGCCAGCAGCTTCCCGGGAGGACGTTACCCTTCGAACACTGAAGCTTTCTTT,CASSFPGGRYPSNTEAFF
many,.,TRBJ1-2,TRBV6-1,TGTGCCAGCAGTGAGACCGGGACACGGAACGGCTACACCTTC,CASSETGTRNGYTF
many,TRBD1,TRBJ1-6,TRBV4-3,TGCGCCAGCAGCCAAGAGAGATTCAGGAGGACAGGGCATTCACCCCTCCACTTT,CASSQERFRRTGHSPLHF
many,.,TRBJ1-3,TRBV7-2,TGTGCCAGCAGCTTATCCGTAGGGGGAAACACCATATATTTT,CASSLSVGGNTIYF
many,TRBD1,TRBJ2-4,TRBV30,TGTGCCTGGAGTTCTCAGGACAGGAGGGCCAAAAACATTCAGTACTTC,CAWSSQDRRAKNIQYF
many,TRBD2,TRBJ2-3,TRBV19,TGTGCCAGTAGTACCCGACTAGCGGGAGATTCAGATACGCAGTATTTT,CASSTRLAGDSDTQYF
few,TRBD1,TRBJ2-7,TRBV5-1,TGCGCCAGCAGCTCGGGACAGGGGGCCTACGAGCAGTACTTC,CASSSGQGAYEQYF
.,TRBD1,TRBJ1-6,TRBV6-5,TGTGCCAGCAGGGGACAGGGGGCCCTTAATAATTCACCCCTCCACTTT,CASRGQGALNNSPLHF
few,.,TRBJ1-1,TRBV18,TGTGCCAGCTCACCCGCACAGCCGCTGAACACTGAAGCTTTCTTT,CASSPAQPLNTEAFF
few,.,TRBJ2-3,TRBV3-1,TGTGCCAGCAGCGCTGACTCGAGGCGAACAGATACGCAGTATTTT,CASSADSRRTDTQYF
many,TRBD2,TRBJ2-3,TRBV6-2/TRBV6-3,TGTGCCAGCAGCCCGGGACTAGCGGGGTTCACAGATACGCAGTATTTT,CASSPGLAGFTDTQYF
many,TRBD2,TRBJ2-1,TRBV20-1,TGCAGTGCGTCCCTAGCGGGGTACAATGAGCAGTTCTTC,CSASLAGYNEQFF
many,.,TRBJ1-3,TRBV30,TGTGCCTGGAGTGTACTCCGCCCCGACAGGACCACTGGAAACACCATATATTTT,CAWSVLRPDRTTGNTIYF
many,TRBD2,TRBJ2-2,TRBV12-3/TRBV12-4,TGTGCCAGCAGCCCGACTAGCGGGGCGAACACCGGGGAGCTGTTTTTT,CASSPTSGANTGELFF
many,.,TRBJ1-6,TRBV6-4,TGTGCCAGCAGCCGGGGAGGGTCGCGGTCACCCCTCCACTTT,CASSRGGSRSPLHF
.,.,TRBJ1-2,TRBV14,TGTGCCAGCAGCCAAACGGGACCTAGCGGCTACACCTTC,CASSQTGPSGYTF
.,TRBD2,TRBJ2-5,TRBV4-1,TGCGCCAGCAGCCAAGTCGGTAGCGGGGGGGTGCGGTACTTC,CASSQVGSGGVRYF
many,TRBD1,TRBJ1-1,TRBV29-1,TGCAGCGTCGGACAGGGGGCCACTGAAGCTTTCTTT,CSVGQGATEAFF
many,.,TRBJ2-5,TRBV18,TGTGCCAGCTCACCCCTCGGTGGGGGGGCGCGAGAGACCCAGTACTTC,CASSPLGGGARETQYF
.,.,TRBJ2-7,TRBV5-6,TGTGCCAGCAGCTTCCCCGGTATAGGCTACGAGCAGTACTTC,CASSFPGIGYEQYF
many,TRBD1,TRBJ1-1,TRBV5-5,TGTGCCAGCAGCCTTGCAAGGACAGGCATAAACACTGAAGCTTTCTTT,CASSLARTGINTEAFF
many,.,TRBJ2-5,TRBV7-9,TGTGCCAGCAGCCGAGGAACCCTCCGGCAAGAGACCCAGTACTTC,CASSRGTLRQETQYF
few,.,TRBJ2-1,TRBV11-2,TGTGCCAGCAATGGGCCCAATGAGCAGTTCTTC,CASNGPNEQFF
few,TRBD2,TRBJ2-7,TRBV27,TGTGCCAGCAGGCGCCGACTAGCGGGAGCTGCCTACGAGCAGTACTTC,CASRRRLAGAAYEQYF
few,.,TRBJ2-2,TRBV7-2,TGTGCCAGCAGCTTAGATGGTGCGAGGCCCGGGGAGCTGTTTTTT,CASSLDGARPGELFF
many,.,TRBJ2-6,TRBV5-1,TGCGCCAGCAGCCCGGGGGTCTCTGGGGCCAACGTCCTGACTTTC,CASSPGVSGANVLTF
.,TRBD1,TRBJ2-7,TRBV6-1,TGTGCCAGCAGTGGACCGTACCGGACAGGGGTTCGGGAGCAGTACTTC,CASSGPYRTGVREQYF
.,.,TRBJ2-6,TRBV3-1,TGTGCCAGCAGCCCCGGACTGGGGATTCTCGGGGCCAACGTCCTGACTTTC,CASSPGLGILGANVLTF
many,.,TRBJ1-6,TRBV12-3/TRBV12-4,TGTGCCAGCAGTTCAGGAGGGGTGGGGAATTCACCCCTCCACTTT,CASSSGGVGNSPLHF
many,TRBD1,TRBJ2-1,TRBV6-5,TGTGCCAGCAGGGTCTTACAGGGGGCAGGCTACAATGAGCAGTTCTTC,CASRVLQGAGYNEQFF
many,.,TRBJ1-5,TRBV7-9,TGTGCCAGCAGCGCGGGGGGCGGGCAGCCCCAGCATTTT,CASSAGGGQPQHF
many,.,TRBJ2-3,TRBV5-1,TGCGCCAGCAGCTTTCCGTTCCCCTCTAGTTTGAGAGGCACAGATACGCAGTATTTT,CASSFPFPSSLRGTDTQYF
many,TRBD1,TRBJ1-5,TRBV6-5,TGTGCCAGCAAGAGCACAGGGGGCTCTTTTCAGCCCCAGCATTTT,CASKSTGGSFQPQHF
many,.,TRBJ1-5,TRBV3-1,TGTGCCAGCAGCCAAACTGGCAGGGACCATCAGCCCCAGCATTTT,CASSQTGRDHQPQHF
many,.,TRBJ2-1,TRBV19,TGTGCCAGTAGGACGGCCGGGACTGGGTCAAATGAGCAGTTCTTC,CASRTAGTGSNEQFF
many,.,TRBJ2-7,TRBV20-1,TGCAGTGCTGGACAGCTTTCCTACGAGCAGTACTTC,CSAGQLSYEQYF
few,.,TRBJ2-7,TRBV27,TGTGCCAGCAGTCCGCCCGGGGTGCGCGAGCAGTACTTC,CASSPPGVREQYF
many,.,TRBJ1-2,TRBV29-1,TGCAGCGTTGAGGTCGGCTATGGCTACACCTTC,CSVEVGYGYTF
many,TRBD1,TRBJ1-5,TRBV12-3/TRBV12-4,TGTGCCAGCAGTCTCACAGGGGCTAGCAATCAGCCCCAGCATTTT,CASSLTGASNQPQHF
few,.,TRBJ2-1,TRBV7-6,TGTGCCAGCAGCTCGGCTGAGGGGTCCTACAATGAGCAGTTCTTC,CASSSAEGSYNEQFF
few,TRBD2,TRBJ2-2,TRBV7-9,TGTGCCAGCCCTGGACTAGCGGGAGGAACGAACACCGGGGAGCTGTTTTTT,CASPGLAGGTNTGELFF
many,TRBD1,TRBJ2-6,TRBV19,TGTGCCAGTAGTACAGGGGGCTCTGGGGCCAACGTCCTGACTTTC,CASSTGGSGANVLTF